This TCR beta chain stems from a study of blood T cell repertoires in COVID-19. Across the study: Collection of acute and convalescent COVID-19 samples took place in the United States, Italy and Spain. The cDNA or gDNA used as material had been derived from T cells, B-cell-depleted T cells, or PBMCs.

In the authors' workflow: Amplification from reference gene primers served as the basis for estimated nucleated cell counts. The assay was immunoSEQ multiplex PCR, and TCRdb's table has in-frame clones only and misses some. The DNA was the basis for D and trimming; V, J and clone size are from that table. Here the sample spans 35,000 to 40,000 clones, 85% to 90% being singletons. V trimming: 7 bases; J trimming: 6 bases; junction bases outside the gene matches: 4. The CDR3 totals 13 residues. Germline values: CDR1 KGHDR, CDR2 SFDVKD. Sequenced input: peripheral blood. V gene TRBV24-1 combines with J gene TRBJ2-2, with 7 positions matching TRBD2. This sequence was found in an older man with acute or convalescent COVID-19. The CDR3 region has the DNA TGTGCCACCAGCCGTACTAGCGCCGGGGAGCTGTTTTTT. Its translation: CATSRTSAGELFF.